The TCR beta chain described here comes from a study of blood T cell repertoires in COVID-19. Turning to the study itself: PBMCs, B-cell-depleted T cells, or T cells provided the cDNA or gDNA that made up the material.

CDR3 length: 14 amino acids. Trimming cost V 3 bases and J 2 bases; bases outside gene matches: 3. CDR1 is MDHEN, CDR2 SYDVKM, per germline. As processed by the authors: Reference gene primer amplification in the assay estimated nucleated cell counts. Assay used: immunoSEQ multiplex PCR; TCRdb lists only in-frame clones, some missing. That table furnishes V, J and clone size, whereas the DNA furnished D and trimming. The sample lists about 210,000 clones; approximately 85% were seen once. This chain uses TRBV28 with TRBJ2-7; TRBD1 matches at 8 bases. The receptor was isolated from a woman in her forties or fifties with active or convalescent COVID-19. Input material: peripheral blood. DNA for the CDR3: TGTGCCAGCAGTTTGGGACAGGTTCCCTACGAGCAGTACGTC. Protein product: CASSLGQVPYEQYV.